This T cell receptor beta chain was profiled in a study of blood T cell repertoires in COVID-19. At the level of the study: Sites in the United States, Italy and Spain provided acute and convalescent COVID-19 samples. Sample material is recorded as cDNA or gDNA derived from T cells, B-cell-depleted T cells, or PBMCs.

V was cut by 6 bases and J by 0 bases, with 12 bases left in between. Germline V gene data show CDR1 as SNHLY and CDR2 as FYNNEI. The CDR3 consists of 14 residues. Seattle patients were enrolled during active infection and followed longitudinally. Original handling: Counts of nucleated cells, estimated from reference gene primer amplification, were obtained. Clones were read by immunoSEQ multiplex PCR, and TCRdb kept only the in-frame ones, dropping some. V and J calls and clone size come straight from that table; D and trimming were deduced from the DNA. The sample contains 100,000 to 150,000 clones, around 70% of which appear only once.

The specimen was peripheral blood. This TCR came from a man older than 75 with COVID-19, enrolled during active disease. The J gene is TRBJ2-7, the V gene TRBV2; D gene uncertain. CDR3 bases: TGTGCCAGCAGACCCACTACTAACTCCTACGAGCAGTACTTC. Its translation is CASRPTTNSYEQYF.